The clone carrying this T cell receptor (beta chain) was detected once. Per the study methods: Counts of nucleated cells, estimated from reference gene primer amplification, were obtained. Using immunoSEQ multiplex PCR, the repertoire was profiled, and TCRdb retains in-frame clones only, with some absent. V and J calls and clone size follow that table, whereas D and trimming were derived from the DNA. The table records roughly 150,000 clones, around 82% of them present only once. The record originates from a study of blood T cell repertoires in COVID-19. Study-level information: The United States, Italy and Spain were the sources of the acute and convalescent COVID-19 samples. T cells, B-cell-depleted T cells, or PBMCs provided the cDNA or gDNA that served as material.

This CDR3 spans 16 amino acids. V lost 0 bases, J lost 7 bases, and 7 bases stayed unmatched. Germline-derived CDR1 and CDR2 are SGHVS and FNYEAQ. The genes are TRBV7-6 and TRBJ2-7, with TRBD1 matching 12 bases. Sequenced input: peripheral blood. This sequence originates from a woman in her 70s who had recovered from COVID-19. The CDR3 is CASSLAPGQGAREQYF. The CDR3 bases are TGTGCCAGCAGCTTAGCCCCGGGACAGGGGGCTAGGGAGCAGTACTTC.